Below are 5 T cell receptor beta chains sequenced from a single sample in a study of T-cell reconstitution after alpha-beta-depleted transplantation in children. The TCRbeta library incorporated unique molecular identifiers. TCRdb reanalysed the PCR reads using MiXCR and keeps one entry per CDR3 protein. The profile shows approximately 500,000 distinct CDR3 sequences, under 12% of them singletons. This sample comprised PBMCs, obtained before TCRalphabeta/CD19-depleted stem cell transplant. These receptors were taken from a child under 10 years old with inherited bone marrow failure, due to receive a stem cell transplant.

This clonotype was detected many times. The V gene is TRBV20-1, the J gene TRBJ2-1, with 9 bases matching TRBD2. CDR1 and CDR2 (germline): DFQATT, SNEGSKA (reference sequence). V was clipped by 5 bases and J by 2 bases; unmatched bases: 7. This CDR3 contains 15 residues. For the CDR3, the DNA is TGCAGTGCTGCCGTAGCGGGAGCCCCCTACAATGAGCAGTTCTTC. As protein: CSAAVAGAPYNEQFF.

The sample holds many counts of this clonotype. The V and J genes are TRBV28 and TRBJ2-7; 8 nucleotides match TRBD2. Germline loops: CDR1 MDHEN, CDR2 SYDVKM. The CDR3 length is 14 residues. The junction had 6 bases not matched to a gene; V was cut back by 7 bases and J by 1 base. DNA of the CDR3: TGTGCCAGCATAGGGCGGGAGGTATCCTACGAGCAGTACTTC. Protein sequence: CASIGREVSYEQYF.

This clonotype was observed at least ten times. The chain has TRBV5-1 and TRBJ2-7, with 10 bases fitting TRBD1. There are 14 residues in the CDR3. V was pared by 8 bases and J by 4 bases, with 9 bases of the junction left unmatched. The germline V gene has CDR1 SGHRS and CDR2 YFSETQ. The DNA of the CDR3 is TGCGCCAGTTACCCGGGACAGGGGTCTTACGAGCAGTACTTC. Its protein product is CASYPGQGSYEQYF.

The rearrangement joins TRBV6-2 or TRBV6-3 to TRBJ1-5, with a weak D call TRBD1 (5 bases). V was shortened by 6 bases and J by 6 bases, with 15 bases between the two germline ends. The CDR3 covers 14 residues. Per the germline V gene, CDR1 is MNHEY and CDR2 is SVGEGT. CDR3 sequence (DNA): TGTGCCAGCAGCGACATCCAGGGTCTTCAGCCCCAGCATTTT. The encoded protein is CASSDIQGLQPQHF.

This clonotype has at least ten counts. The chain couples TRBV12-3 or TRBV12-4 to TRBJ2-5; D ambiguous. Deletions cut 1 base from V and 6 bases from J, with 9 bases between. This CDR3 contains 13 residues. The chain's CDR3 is CASSLVVQQTQYF. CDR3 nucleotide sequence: TGTGCCAGCAGTTTAGTGGTCCAGCAGACCCAGTACTTC.